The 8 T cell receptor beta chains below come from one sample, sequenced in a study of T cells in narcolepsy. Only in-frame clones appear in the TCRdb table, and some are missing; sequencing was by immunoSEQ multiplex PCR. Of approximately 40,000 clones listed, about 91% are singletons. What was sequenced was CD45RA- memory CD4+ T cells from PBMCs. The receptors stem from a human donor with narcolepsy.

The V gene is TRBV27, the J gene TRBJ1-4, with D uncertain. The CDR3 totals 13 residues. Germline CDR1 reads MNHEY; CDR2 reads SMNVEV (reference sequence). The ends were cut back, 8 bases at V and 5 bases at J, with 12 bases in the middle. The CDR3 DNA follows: TGTGCCAGCCACCCCAGGAACAATGAAAAACTGTTTTTT. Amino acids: CASHPRNNEKLFF.

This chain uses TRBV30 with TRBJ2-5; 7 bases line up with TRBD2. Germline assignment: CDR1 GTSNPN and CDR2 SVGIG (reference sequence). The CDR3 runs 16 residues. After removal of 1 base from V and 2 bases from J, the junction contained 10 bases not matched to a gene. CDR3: CAWSGSRLADQETQYF. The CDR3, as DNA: TGTGCCTGGAGTGGCTCGAGGCTAGCGGATCAAGAGACCCAGTACTTC.

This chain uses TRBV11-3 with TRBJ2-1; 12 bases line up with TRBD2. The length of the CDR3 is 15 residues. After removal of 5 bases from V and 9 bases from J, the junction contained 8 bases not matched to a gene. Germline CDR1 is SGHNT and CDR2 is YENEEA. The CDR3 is CASSDLAGGPVEQFF. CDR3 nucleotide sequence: TGTGCCAGCAGCGACCTAGCGGGGGGGCCGGTTGAGCAGTTCTTC.

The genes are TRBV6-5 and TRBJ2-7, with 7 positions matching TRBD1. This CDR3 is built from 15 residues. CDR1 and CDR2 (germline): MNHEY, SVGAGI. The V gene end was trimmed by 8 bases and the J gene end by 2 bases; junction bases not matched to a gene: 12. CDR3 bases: TGTGCCAGCGAGGTCCGGGGACAGTGGCCCTACGAGCAGTACTTC. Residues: CASEVRGQWPYEQYF.

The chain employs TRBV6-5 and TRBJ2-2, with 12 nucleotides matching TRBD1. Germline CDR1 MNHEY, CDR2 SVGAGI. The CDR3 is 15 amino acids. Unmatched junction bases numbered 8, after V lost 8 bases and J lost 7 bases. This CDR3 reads CASRWGTGGFGELFF. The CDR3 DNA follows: TGTGCCAGCCGGTGGGGGACAGGGGGCTTCGGGGAGCTGTTTTTT.

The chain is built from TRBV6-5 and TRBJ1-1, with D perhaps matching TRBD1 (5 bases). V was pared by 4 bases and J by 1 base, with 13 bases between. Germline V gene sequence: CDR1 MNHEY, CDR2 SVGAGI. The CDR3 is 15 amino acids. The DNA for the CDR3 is TGTGCCAGCAGTTTCGTGGACAAGGGGAACACTGAAGCTTTCTTT. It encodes CASSFVDKGNTEAFF.

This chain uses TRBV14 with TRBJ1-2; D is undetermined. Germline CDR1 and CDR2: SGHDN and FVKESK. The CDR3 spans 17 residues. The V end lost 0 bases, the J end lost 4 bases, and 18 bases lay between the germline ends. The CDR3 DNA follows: TGTGCCAGCAGCCAAGATTTCGGGCCAGCCACTATCTATGGCTACACCTTC. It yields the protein CASSQDFGPATIYGYTF.

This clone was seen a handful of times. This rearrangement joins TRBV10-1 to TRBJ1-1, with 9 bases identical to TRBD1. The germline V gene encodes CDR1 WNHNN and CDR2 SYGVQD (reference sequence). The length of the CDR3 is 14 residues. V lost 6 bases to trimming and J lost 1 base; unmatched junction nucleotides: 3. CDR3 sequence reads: CASSEQGANTEAFF. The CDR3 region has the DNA TGCGCCAGCAGCGAACAGGGGGCGAACACTGAAGCTTTCTTT.